The clone carrying this TCR beta chain was found a few times. The V end lost 6 bases, the J end lost 2 bases, and 15 bases lay between the germline ends. The CDR3 extends over 15 amino acids. The germline V gene encodes CDR1 WNHNN and CDR2 SYGVQD (reference sequence). The entry originates in a study of shared clonotypes between healthy human individuals. Sequencing was performed with immunoSEQ multiplex PCR; in TCRdb, only in-frame clones are kept and a portion is missing. Among about 510,000 clones, 60% to 80% were seen once, and the ten largest hold about an eighth. The rearrangement links TRBV10-1 to TRBJ2-3; TRBD1 might be the D (6 bases). The source material was PBMCs. The clonotype comes from a woman in her forties in good health. Some clones in this sample may be carry-over from other donors' samples. Here the CDR3 reads CASSGSRDNTDTQYF. The CDR3 region has the DNA TGCGCCAGCAGCGGGTCCCGGGACAACACAGATACGCAGTATTTT.